The clone carrying this TCR beta chain occurred a few times. Its specificity is not known. The data were obtained in a study of Tregs in tolerant kidney transplant recipients. Thawed PBMCs were FACS-sorted into unstimulated CD4+CD25+CD127- regulatory T cells, CD4+CD25- non-regulatory cells, CD4 and CD8 cells. The V and J ends lost 6 bases and 1 base respectively, with 12 bases between them. The CDR3 totals 14 residues. In germline, CDR1 is SGHTA, CDR2 FQGNSA. TCRdb keeps only in-frame clones here, not all; method: immunoSEQ multiplex PCR. The repertoire holds roughly 120,000 clones, with roughly 92% as singletons. Broader study findings: Validation in larger populations is needed because few patients were studied. The most relevant donor-specific Treg TCRbeta repertoire apparently came from expansion with activated donor B cells. Biological reproducibility was not directly addressed, but technical replication error appeared minimal.

The sequenced sample consisted of CD4+ T cells from blood. V and J are TRBV7-2 and TRBJ2-5; D gene ambiguous. The TCR comes from a human donor in good health. CDR3 sequence (DNA): TGTGCCAGCAGAGTACCGGGCCCCCAAGAGACCCAGTACTTC. Its protein is CASRVPGPQETQYF.